The 25 T cell receptor beta chains below were found in one sample sequenced in a study of T-cell reconstitution after alpha-beta-depleted transplantation in children. Construction of the TCRbeta library involved unique molecular identifiers. One entry per CDR3 protein results from TCRdb running MiXCR on the PCR reads. The sample has roughly 280,000 distinct CDR3 sequences, more than 9% seen once. Sequenced here: peripheral blood, sampled 180 days after TCRalphabeta/CD19-depleted stem cell transplant. The source of these receptors is a male patient between 2 and 10 years old who had a stem cell transplant for chronic granulomatous disease, so the T cells may come from the graft donor.

Details on this clonotype: A read error may be the cause here, since a much bigger clone is one base away. V gene TRBV5-1 combines with J gene TRBJ1-3; no firm D call. Per germline, CDR1 SGHRS and CDR2 YFSETQ. This CDR3 contains 15 residues. The CDR3 nucleotides read TGCGCCAGCAGCTTGGAAGCGTACTCTGGAAACACCGTATATTTT. This encodes CASSLEAYSGNTVYF.

This clonotype was detected many times. At one of its ends the junction is not consistent with the germline gene, which may arise from a read error. The V and J genes are TRBV15 and TRBJ1-1, with unresolved D. The germline CDR1 and CDR2 sequences are LNHNV and YYDKDF (reference sequence). The CDR3 runs 13 residues. CDR3 loop: CATSLYTNAEAFF. The CDR3 bases are TGTGCCACCAGCCTTTACACGAACGCTGAAGCTTTCTTT.

Many counts were recorded for this clonotype. The CDR3 DNA is TGCAGCGTTGACGAGGGTGGCTATGGCTACACCTTC. Translating it yields CSVDEGGYGYTF. The chain is built from TRBV29-1 and TRBJ1-2, with D unresolved. Germline V gene data show CDR1 as SQVTM and CDR2 as ANQGSEA. The CDR3 is made up of 12 amino acids. Deletions cut 3 bases from V and 4 bases from J, with 9 bases between.

This clonotype came up many times. CDR3 sequence reads: CASSLSHGPTGELFF. The CDR3 DNA follows: TGTGCCAGCAGCTTATCCCACGGCCCCACCGGGGAGCTGTTTTTT. The chain uses TRBV7-2 and TRBJ2-2; D is unresolved. The germline V and J ends were trimmed by 2 bases and 4 bases, with 11 bases remaining between them. Per germline, CDR1 SGHTA and CDR2 FQGNSA. This CDR3 comprises 15 residues.

This chain joins TRBV19 and TRBJ2-2; D might be TRBD1 (6 bases). This CDR3 has 14 residues. CDR1 LNHDA and CDR2 SQIVND come from the germline V gene (reference sequence). Trimming cost V 7 bases and J 0 bases, with 9 bases left between them. CDR3 residues: CASIDRPNTGELFF. The CDR3 DNA sequence: TGTGCCAGTATAGACAGGCCGAACACCGGGGAGCTGTTTTTT.

Ten or more counts support this clonotype. J is TRBJ2-2 and V is TRBV20-1; maybe TRBD2 (6 bases). V gave up 5 bases and J gave up 2 bases, with 12 bases separating them. The V gene's germline CDR1 is DFQATT and CDR2 SNEGSKA (reference sequence). This CDR3 is built from 14 residues. The CDR3 is CSAAGLINTGELFF. The CDR3, as DNA: TGCAGTGCTGCGGGACTCATAAACACCGGGGAGCTGTTTTTT.

J is TRBJ2-7 and V is TRBV7-8; D ambiguous. The V end was cut by 1 base, the J end by 3 bases, with 10 bases between. The length of the CDR3 is 14 residues. CDR1 and CDR2 from the germline V gene are SGHVS and FQNEAQ. The CDR3 nucleotides read TGTGCCAGCAGCTTAGTCTCCGGGTTCTACGAGCAGTACTTC. Translated, it gives CASSLVSGFYEQYF.

This CDR3 reads CATAQETQYF. The CDR3 nucleotides read TGTGCCACCGCTCAAGAGACCCAGTACTTC. The chain combines TRBV19 with TRBJ2-5; D is uncertain. Trimming pared 10 bases from V and 2 bases from J, leaving 5 bases between. The germline V gene encodes CDR1 LNHDA and CDR2 SQIVND (reference sequence). This CDR3 is 10 amino acids long.

This clonotype was seen many times. The V and J genes are TRBV28 and TRBJ2-4, with a weak D call TRBD2 (6 bases). Per germline, CDR1 MDHEN and CDR2 SYDVKM. Trimming cost V 6 bases and J 3 bases, with 15 bases left between them. This CDR3 region has 15 residues. The CDR3 here is CASRLGGVLKNIQYF. CDR3 in DNA: TGTGCCAGCAGACTTGGCGGGGTACTCAAAAACATTCAGTACTTC. Using reference TRBV28 and TRBJ2-4 for the parts outside the CDR3, the full variable domain is DVKVTQSSRYLVKRTGEKVFLECVQDMDHENMFWYRQDPGLGLRLIYFSYDVKMKEKGDIPEGYSVSREKKERFSLILESASTNQTSMYLCASRLGGVLKNIQYFGAGTRLSVL.

This clonotype was counted ten times or more. The rearrangement joins TRBV3-1 to TRBJ2-2; 11 nucleotides align to TRBD1. V was pared by 4 bases and J by 0 bases, with 7 bases of the junction left unmatched. Germline V gene lookup returns CDR1 LGHDT and CDR2 YNNKEL (reference sequence). There are 18 residues in the CDR3. The DNA of the CDR3 is TGTGCCAGCAGCCCCCGGACAGGGGGCGCGTCGAACACCGGGGAGCTGTTTTTT. Amino acid sequence: CASSPRTGGASNTGELFF. Full variable domain (rest looked up from reference TRBV3-1 and TRBJ2-2): DTAVSQTPKYLVTQMGNDKSIKCEQNLGHDTMYWYKQDSKKFLKIMFSYNNKELIINETVPNRFSPKSPDKAHLNLHINSLELGDSAVYFCASSPRTGGASNTGELFFGEGSRLTVL.

This clonotype was seen many times. The chain combines TRBV20-1 with TRBJ2-1, with a tentative D call TRBD2 (5 bases). Trimming took 0 bases from V and 5 from J, leaving 17 bases between them. Germline V gene lookup returns CDR1 DFQATT and CDR2 SNEGSKA (reference sequence). The CDR3 has 16 amino acids. CDR3 loop: CSARDFTRGGNNEQFF. DNA of the CDR3: TGCAGTGCTAGAGACTTCACCAGAGGAGGTAACAATGAGCAGTTCTTC.

Notes on this clonotype: A much larger clonotype is one base distant, so this may be a read error. The rearrangement uses TRBV6-1 and TRBJ1-1; TRBD1 aligns across 11 bases. J gave up 7 bases and V 5 bases, and 6 bases lay outside the gene matches. The CDR3 is 14 amino acids. Germline CDR1 is MNHNS and CDR2 is SASEGT. Here the CDR3 reads CASSPPDRGREAFF. The CDR3 coding sequence is TGTGCCAGCAGTCCCCCGGACAGGGGGCGTGAAGCTTTCTTT.

This chain connects TRBV12-3 or TRBV12-4 to TRBJ2-3; TRBD2 aligns across 10 bases. The V gene end was trimmed by 7 bases and the J gene end by 2 bases; junction bases not matched to a gene: 21. This CDR3 is 20 amino acids long. The CDR3 DNA reads as TGTGCCAGCACCGACTCCTTGGCCGCTAGCGGGGGTATGAACACAGATACGCAGTATTTT. It encodes CASTDSLAASGGMNTDTQYF.

A few counts support this clonotype. The gene calls are TRBV20-1 and TRBJ2-1, with D tentatively TRBD2 (6 bases). Trimming cost V 0 bases and J 9 bases, with 18 bases left between them. CDR1 is DFQATT, CDR2 SNEGSKA, per germline (reference sequence). The CDR3 has 15 amino acids. The CDR3 sequence is CSARDVGSPSLEQFF. DNA of the CDR3: TGCAGTGCTAGAGATGTCGGGAGCCCATCTCTTGAGCAGTTCTTC.

At least ten counts were recorded for this clonotype. The chain uses TRBV28 and TRBJ2-7; 7 nucleotides agree with TRBD1. Per germline, CDR1 MDHEN and CDR2 SYDVKM. The ends lost 8 bases at V and 0 bases at J; junction bases unmatched: 4. This CDR3 spans 13 amino acids. As DNA, the CDR3 is TGTGCCAGCGAGGACAGGAGCTCCTACGAGCAGTACTTC. This encodes CASEDRSSYEQYF. The whole variable domain, remainder taken from reference TRBV28 and TRBJ2-7, is DVKVTQSSRYLVKRTGEKVFLECVQDMDHENMFWYRQDPGLGLRLIYFSYDVKMKEKGDIPEGYSVSREKKERFSLILESASTNQTSMYLCASEDRSSYEQYFGPGTRLTVT.

CDR3 loop: CSARRPLAGSYEQYF. The CDR3 nucleotides are TGCAGTGCTAGACGACCACTAGCGGGGTCCTACGAGCAGTACTTC. V usage is TRBV20-1 and J usage is TRBJ2-7; 10 nucleotides line up with TRBD2. Losses at the gene ends were 2 bases for V and 1 base for J; bases not matched to a gene: 5. In germline, CDR1 is DFQATT, CDR2 SNEGSKA (reference sequence). CDR3 size: 15 residues.

In regard to this clonotype: A much more abundant neighbour one base away suggests this may be a read error. CDR3 in amino acids: CASSLSGTGTNVLTF. CDR3 in DNA: TGTGCCAGCAGTTTATCGGGGACTGGGACCAACGTCCTGACTTTC. The chain joins TRBV12-3 or TRBV12-4 to TRBJ2-6; tentatively, D is TRBD2 (6 bases). The CDR3 runs 15 residues.

Only a few counts were recorded for this clonotype. CDR3 amino acids: CASSSTGDATNEKLFF. Here the CDR3 DNA reads TGTGCCAGCAGTTCGACAGGGGATGCAACTAATGAAAAACTGTTTTTT. The rearrangement links TRBV28 to TRBJ1-4, with TRBD1 identical over 8 bases. CDR1 MDHEN and CDR2 SYDVKM come from the germline V gene. This CDR3 comprises 16 residues. V was pared by 4 bases and J by 0 bases, with 4 bases of the junction left unmatched.

This clonotype appeared many times. The chain recombines TRBV6-5 with TRBJ1-2; 10 nucleotides agree with TRBD1. Germline trimming cut 0 bases from V and 8 bases from J; bases unmatched to any gene: 12. The CDR3 sequence is 17 residues long. Germline assignment: CDR1 MNHEY and CDR2 SVGAGI. CDR3 loop: CASSYSRKAGQGSGYTF. CDR3 nucleotides: TGTGCCAGCAGTTACTCGAGGAAAGCGGGACAGGGGTCCGGCTACACCTTC.

There are many counts of this clonotype. One end of the junction varies from germline; a read error may be responsible. J is TRBJ2-3 and V is TRBV6-2 or TRBV6-3; D remains ambiguous. This CDR3 is built from 11 residues. The germline V gene encodes CDR1 MNHEY and CDR2 SVGEGT. CDR3 DNA: TGTGCCAGTTTAGGGCTGACGCCTATTACTTTT. Encoded protein: CASLGLTPITF.

This clonotype appeared many times. The rearrangement uses TRBV5-1 and TRBJ2-7; 10 nucleotides agree with TRBD2. Per germline, CDR1 SGHRS and CDR2 YFSETQ. The CDR3 has 14 amino acids. The trim removed 0 bases at V and 5 bases at J, leaving 2 bases unmatched. The DNA for the CDR3 is TGCGCCAGCAGCTTGGGCCTAGCGGGAGACGAGCAGTACTTC. Translated, it gives CASSLGLAGDEQYF.

This clonotype was detected many times. The rearrangement joins TRBV20-1 to TRBJ1-6; D unresolved. The CDR3 has 13 amino acids. Trimming left V 6 bases short and J 8 bases short, with 14 bases between. Germline V gives CDR1 DFQATT, CDR2 SNEGSKA (reference sequence). The CDR3 sequence: CSATEAGDSPLHF. The CDR3 nucleotides read TGCAGTGCAACCGAAGCGGGCGATTCACCCCTCCACTTT.

The table lists this clonotype with many counts. This chain links TRBV5-1 with TRBJ2-1; no reliable D call. The CDR3 runs 13 residues. Germline V gene lookup returns CDR1 SGHRS and CDR2 YFSETQ. V shed 3 bases and J shed 8 bases, with 12 bases lying between them. In nucleotides, the CDR3 is TGCGCCAGCAGCTCCCCAGCGCAAGATGAGCAGTTCTTC. This gives the protein CASSSPAQDEQFF.

This clonotype was picked up many times. The chain employs TRBV15 and TRBJ2-7; TRBD1 matches 8 bases. The junction had 4 bases not matched to a gene; V was cut back by 5 bases and J by 4 bases. Germline V CDR1 and CDR2: LNHNV, YYDKDF (reference sequence). This CDR3 is 13 amino acids long. The chain's CDR3 is CATSWDRKYEQYF. The CDR3 DNA reads as TGTGCCACCAGCTGGGACAGGAAATACGAGCAGTACTTC.

At least ten counts were recorded for this clonotype. The chain is built from TRBV18 and TRBJ1-1; 8 bases are shared with TRBD1. CDR3 length: 18 amino acids. Germline CDR1 KGHSH, CDR2 LQKENI. Unmatched junction bases numbered 17, after V lost 5 bases and J lost 3 bases. This CDR3 reads CASSSPRGQGGWDTEAFF. The CDR3 nucleotides are TGTGCCAGCTCATCCCCAAGAGGACAGGGAGGTTGGGACACTGAAGCTTTCTTT.